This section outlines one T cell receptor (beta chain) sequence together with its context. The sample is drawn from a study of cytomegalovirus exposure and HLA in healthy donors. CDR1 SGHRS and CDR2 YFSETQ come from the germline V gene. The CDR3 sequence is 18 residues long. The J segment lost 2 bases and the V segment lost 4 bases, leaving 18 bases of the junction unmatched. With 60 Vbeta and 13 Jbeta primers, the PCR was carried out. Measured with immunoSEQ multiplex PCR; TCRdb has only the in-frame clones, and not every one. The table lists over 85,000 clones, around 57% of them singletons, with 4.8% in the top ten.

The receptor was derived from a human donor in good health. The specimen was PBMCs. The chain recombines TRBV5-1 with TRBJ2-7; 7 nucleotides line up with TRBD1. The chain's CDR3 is CASSPRQGIGPTTYEQYF. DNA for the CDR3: TGCGCCAGCAGCCCTAGACAGGGAATAGGACCTACAACCTACGAGCAGTACTTC. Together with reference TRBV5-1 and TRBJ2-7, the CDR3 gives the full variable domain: KAGVTQTPRYLIKTRGQQVTLSCSPISGHRSVSWYQQTPGQGLQFLFEYFSETQRNKGNFPGRFSGRQFSNSRSEMNVSTLELGDSALYLCASSPRQGIGPTTYEQYFGPGTRLTVT.